The 16 T cell receptor beta chains below come from one sample, sequenced in a study of shared clonotypes between healthy human individuals (dated by TCRdb to about 2020). Receptor amplification or capture employed the immunoSEQ multiplex PCR assay. What TCRdb holds here is the immuneACCESS table cut down to in-frame rearrangements. Part of the clones is not present; checked against another copy, under half of the missing clones reflect an unresolved V gene, and the others are unexplained. The sample table records approximately 500,000 clones; 79% of these occur just once. 10% to 15% of the sample rests with the top ten. The sample comprised PBMCs. Receptors originate from a woman between 40 and 55 years old in good health. Some clones in this sample may be carry-over from other donors' samples.

This rearrangement joins TRBV9 to TRBJ2-3, with 7 bases identical to TRBD2. V lost 2 bases, J lost 4 bases, and 13 bases stayed unmatched. This CDR3 spans 17 amino acids. From germline, CDR1 is SGDLS and CDR2 YYNGEE. The CDR3 DNA sequence: TGTGCCAGCAGCGTGGGGGTCGGCGGGAGTGGGGCAGATACGCAGTATTTT. Protein product: CASSVGVGGSGADTQYF.

The table lists this clone with a few counts. This chain uses TRBV6-9 with TRBJ2-5; TRBD1 aligns across 7 bases. V was pared by 8 bases and J by 1 base, with 16 bases of the junction left unmatched. This CDR3 region has 17 residues. Germline-derived CDR1 and CDR2 are MNHGY and SVAAGI. In DNA form, the CDR3 reads TGTGCCAGCGCTCGACCTCGGGACAGTAAGAGCCAAGAGACCCAGTACTTC. This sequence encodes CASARPRDSKSQETQYF.

The chain carries TRBV9 and TRBJ2-1; the D is unclear. The CDR3 runs 15 residues. Trimming removed 4 bases at V and 5 bases at J, with 16 bases between. The germline gives CDR1 SGDLS, CDR2 YYNGEE. CDR3 DNA: TGTGCCAGCAGCCCCACGCTGAGCTTACACAATGAGCAGTTCTTC. This sequence encodes CASSPTLSLHNEQFF.

V and J are TRBV9 and TRBJ2-3, with D possibly called TRBD1 or TRBD2 (5 bases each). The V gene lost 5 bases and the J gene lost 6 bases, with 13 bases spanning the gap. CDR1 SGDLS and CDR2 YYNGEE come from the germline V gene. The CDR3 covers 13 residues. This chain's CDR3 is CASSPPGGDTQYF. CDR3 coding DNA: TGTGCCAGCAGTCCTCCTGGGGGTGATACGCAGTATTTT.

This clone was seen a handful of times. The chain links TRBV7-3 to TRBJ1-1; D ambiguous. The CDR3 has 13 amino acids. Germline V gene lookup returns CDR1 SGHTA and CDR2 FQGTGA. Deletions cut 0 bases from V and 0 bases from J, with 2 bases between. The CDR3 nucleotides read TGTGCCAGCAGCTTAACACTGAACACTGAAGCTTTCTTT. Translating it yields CASSLTLNTEAFF.

This rearrangement joins TRBV6-5 to TRBJ1-2; 8 nucleotides align to TRBD1. The V gene end was trimmed by 5 bases and the J gene end by 2 bases; junction bases not matched to a gene: 4. The germline gives CDR1 MNHEY, CDR2 SVGAGI. The CDR3 sequence is 14 residues long. In nucleotides, the CDR3 is TGTGCCAGCAGTCAAGACAGGGGAAACTATGGCTACACCTTC. As protein: CASSQDRGNYGYTF.

The V call is TRBV7-9, the J call TRBJ2-5; perhaps TRBD2 as D (5 bases). The DNA end favors TRBJ2-7, so the J call may be wrong. Germline V gene sequence: CDR1 SEHNR, CDR2 FQNEAQ (reference sequence). The CDR3 is 14 residues long. CDR3 sequence: CASSSGGLTYEQYF. The CDR3 DNA reads as TGTGCCAGCAGCTCAGGAGGCCTAACCTACGAGCAGTACTTC.

The rearrangement joins TRBV6-1 to TRBJ2-7; D is unclear. Per the germline V gene, CDR1 is MNHNS and CDR2 is SASEGT. Trimming pared 8 bases from V and 7 bases from J, leaving 21 bases between. CDR3 size: 14 residues. DNA of the CDR3: TGTGCCAGCGAGACGGAAGAACCCTCTAGGGAGCAGTACTTC. Its translation: CASETEEPSREQYF.

This chain joins TRBV5-1 and TRBJ2-3, with 12 positions matching TRBD2. Per germline, CDR1 SGHRS and CDR2 YFSETQ. J gave up 0 bases and V 4 bases, and 3 bases lay outside the gene matches. CDR3 size: 16 residues. Here the CDR3 reads CASSPGLAGSTDTQYF. DNA for the CDR3: TGCGCCAGCAGCCCCGGACTAGCGGGAAGCACAGATACGCAGTATTTT.

The chain links TRBV9 to TRBJ2-1; weak D call: TRBD1 (5 bases). This CDR3 comprises 14 residues. The V and J ends lost 3 bases and 5 bases respectively, with 12 bases between them. CDR1 SGDLS and CDR2 YYNGEE come from the germline V gene. The CDR3 coding sequence is TGTGCCAGCAGCGCAAGTGGACAAGACAATGAGCAGTTCTTC. Translating it yields CASSASGQDNEQFF.

The gene calls are TRBV6-5 and TRBJ1-1, with 9 bases that match TRBD1. Trimming cost V 1 base and J 10 bases; bases outside gene matches: 1. Germline values: CDR1 MNHEY, CDR2 SVGAGI. CDR3 length equals 12 residues. CDR3 protein: CASSYLGQGAFF. CDR3 nucleotide sequence: TGTGCCAGCAGTTACTTGGGACAGGGAGCTTTCTTT.

The chain couples TRBV5-4 to TRBJ1-2, with 8 bases fitting TRBD1. The CDR3 has 16 amino acids. Germline CDR1 is SGHNT and CDR2 is YYREEE (reference sequence). The V and J ends lost 4 bases and 2 bases, in that order; junction bases with no gene match: 10. As DNA, the CDR3 is TGTGCCAGCAGCAGCTCGACAGGGGAGAAAAACTATGGCTACACCTTC. It translates to CASSSSTGEKNYGYTF.

The count of this clone is one. This chain joins TRBV25-1 and TRBJ2-5; 12 positions match TRBD1. J lost 4 bases, V lost 7 bases, and 7 bases had no gene match. This CDR3 contains 15 residues. In germline, CDR1 is MGHDK, CDR2 SYGVNS. The CDR3 loop is CASNLGTGGVETQYF. The CDR3 DNA reads TGTGCCAGCAATTTAGGGACAGGGGGCGTAGAGACCCAGTACTTC. Looking up the rest from reference TRBV25-1 and TRBJ2-5 gives the full variable domain: EADIYQTPRYLVIGTGKKITLECSQTMGHDKMYWYQQDPGMELHLIHYSYGVNSTEKGDLSSESTVSRIRTEHFPLTLESARPSHTSQYLCASNLGTGGVETQYFGPGTRLLVL.

This clone was counted once. The chain recombines TRBV14 with TRBJ2-5, with D perhaps TRBD1 (6 bases). The CDR3 has 14 residues. V was shortened by 3 bases and J by 3 bases, with 11 bases between the two germline ends. Germline lookup yields CDR1 SGHDN and CDR2 FVKESK. In nucleotides, the CDR3 is TGTGCCAGCAGCCAGGGGGCATGGAAAGAGACCCAGTACTTC. Its protein is CASSQGAWKETQYF. The variable domain in full, completed from reference TRBV14 and TRBJ2-5, reads EAGVTQFPSHSVIEKGQTVTLRCDPISGHDNLYWYRRVMGKEIKFLLHFVKESKQDESGMPNNRFLAERTGGTYSTLKVQPAELEDSGVYFCASSQGAWKETQYFGPGTRLLVL.

The sample holds a few counts of this clone. This sequence joins TRBV7-9 and TRBJ2-3; maybe TRBD2 (5 bases). The length of the CDR3 is 16 residues. CDR1 and CDR2 (germline): SEHNR, FQNEAQ (reference sequence). V lost 0 bases and J lost 3, with 13 bases in between. CDR3 in amino acids: CASSLALALSTDTQYF. In nucleotides, the CDR3 is TGTGCCAGCAGCTTAGCCCTAGCCTTGAGTACAGATACGCAGTATTTT.

The chain links TRBV7-9 to TRBJ2-5; 7 bases agree with TRBD2. TRBJ2-7 explains the end of the DNA better; the J call may be wrong. The CDR3 has 14 amino acids. In germline, CDR1 is SEHNR, CDR2 FQNEAQ (reference sequence). The CDR3 loop reads CASSFDGTTYEQYF. The CDR3 nucleotides are TGTGCCAGCAGCTTTGACGGGACTACCTACGAGCAGTACTTC.